What follows are 27 T cell receptor beta chains derived from one specimen sequenced in a study of blood T cell repertoires in COVID-19. TCRdb's table, derived via immunoSEQ multiplex PCR, lists solely in-frame clones and lacks some. This table holds about 260,000 clones, around 80% found once. Specimen: peripheral blood. These receptors all stem from a woman older than 75 with acute or convalescent COVID-19.

This rearrangement joins TRBV5-1 to TRBJ2-2; 9 nucleotides align to TRBD1. Germline lookup yields CDR1 SGHRS and CDR2 YFSETQ. V was clipped by 4 bases and J by 5 bases; unmatched bases: 9. This CDR3 region has 16 residues. DNA for the CDR3: TGCGCCAGCAGCATAGGACAGGGGAGAGGGACCGGGGAGCTGTTTTTT. This gives the protein CASSIGQGRGTGELFF.

The V call is TRBV9, the J call TRBJ2-2; 7 bases map to TRBD1. The CDR3 is 15 residues long. Germline V gene lookup returns CDR1 SGDLS and CDR2 YYNGEE. The junction had 10 bases not matched to a gene; V was cut back by 3 bases and J by 8 bases. The CDR3 loop reads CASSATGALGGELFF. In DNA, the CDR3 is TGTGCCAGCAGCGCTACAGGGGCCCTCGGGGGGGAGCTGTTTTTT.

In this sample, this clone turned up a few times. The chain has TRBV20-1 and TRBJ1-2, with D uncertain. Germline CDR1 and CDR2: DFQATT and SNEGSKA (reference sequence). The CDR3 sequence is 13 residues long. Trimming took 3 bases from V and 2 from J, leaving 10 bases between them. CDR3 sequence (DNA): TGCAGTGCTAGTAACGACTTAAACTATGGCTACACCTTC. It codes for CSASNDLNYGYTF.

V usage is TRBV7-2 and J usage is TRBJ2-3; 9 bases line up with TRBD2. CDR3 size: 15 residues. V shed 5 bases and J 5 bases; nucleotides not matched to a gene: 8. CDR1 is SGHTA and CDR2 is FQGNSA in the germline V gene. CDR3 residues: CASSRAGGPLDTQYF. CDR3 DNA sequence: TGTGCCAGCAGCCGGGCGGGGGGGCCCTTAGATACGCAGTATTTT.

The chain employs TRBV7-2 and TRBJ2-1; 9 bases agree with TRBD2. V shed 4 bases, J shed 15 bases, and the junction held 13 bases outside the gene matches. CDR1 SGHTA and CDR2 FQGNSA come from the germline V gene. The CDR3 totals 14 residues. CDR3 residues: CASSSQTGLASPFF. CDR3 nucleotide sequence: TGTGCCAGCAGCTCGCAAACAGGACTAGCGAGTCCGTTCTTC.

The chain has TRBV5-1 and TRBJ1-3, with D perhaps matching TRBD1 (6 bases). The V gene lost 4 bases and the J gene lost 2 bases, with 13 bases spanning the gap. Looked up from germline, CDR1 is SGHRS and CDR2 is YFSETQ. The CDR3 contains 15 residues. Here the CDR3 DNA reads TGCGCCAGCAGCGTACAGGGCGATACTGGAAACACCATATATTTT. As protein: CASSVQGDTGNTIYF.

This chain links TRBV4-1 with TRBJ1-6, with 9 bases matching TRBD1. V lost 3 bases to trimming and J lost 10 bases; unmatched junction nucleotides: 7. Germline loops: CDR1 MGHRA, CDR2 YSYEKL. The CDR3 loop spans 15 amino acids. DNA for the CDR3: TGCGCCAGCAGCCACGACCGGGACAGGGCCTCACCCCTCCACTTT. Its translation: CASSHDRDRASPLHF.

The chain has TRBV23-1 and TRBJ2-5; 8 bases align to TRBD2. TRBV23-1 falls under the ORF class, with uncertain function. The J segment lost 0 bases and the V segment lost 2 bases, leaving 14 bases of the junction unmatched. CDR3 length equals 19 residues. CDR3 region: CASSQISGASGRHQETQYF. CDR3 nucleotides: TGCGCCAGCAGTCAAATTTCCGGGGCTAGCGGGCGTCACCAAGAGACCCAGTACTTC.

The chain is built from TRBV6-2 or TRBV6-3 and TRBJ2-7; 13 bases agree with TRBD2. The germline CDR1 and CDR2 sequences are MNHEY and SVGEGT. There are 21 residues in the CDR3. With V trimmed by 0 bases and J by 5 bases, 19 bases remained unmatched. This CDR3 is CASSYSLSPEVGTSGEDEQYF. The CDR3 DNA reads as TGTGCCAGCAGTTACTCACTAAGCCCGGAGGTCGGGACTAGCGGGGAGGACGAGCAGTACTTC.

The chain employs TRBV18 and TRBJ1-2; D uncertain. The CDR3 runs to 15 residues. Germline V gene sequence: CDR1 KGHSH, CDR2 LQKENI. V was pared by 3 bases and J by 3 bases, with 14 bases between. The CDR3 DNA is TGTGCCAGCTCACCTGCGGGAGGAACGTACTATGGCTACACCTTC. It specifies CASSPAGGTYYGYTF.

A few counts support this clone. The gene calls are TRBV15 and TRBJ2-7, with 8 bases lining up with TRBD2. The CDR3 extends over 12 amino acids. The V gene end was trimmed by 10 bases and the J gene end by 5 bases; junction bases not matched to a gene: 7. Per germline, CDR1 LNHNV and CDR2 YYDKDF (reference sequence). The CDR3 protein is CAIGAGVDEQYF. The CDR3 DNA reads as TGTGCCATTGGAGCGGGAGTCGACGAGCAGTACTTC.

The chain combines TRBV7-8 with TRBJ2-5, with 9 bases matching TRBD1. The CDR3 extends over 15 amino acids. J gave up 2 bases and V 5 bases, and 6 bases lay outside the gene matches. Germline CDR1 reads SGHVS; CDR2 reads FQNEAQ. The CDR3: CASSPWDRVQETQYF. For the CDR3, the DNA is TGTGCCAGCAGCCCCTGGGACAGGGTACAAGAGACCCAGTACTTC.

The chain uses TRBV29-1 and TRBJ2-7, with D possibly matching TRBD2 (5 bases). V lost 4 bases, J lost 6 bases, and 16 bases lay in between. This CDR3 comprises 13 residues. CDR1 is SQVTM, CDR2 ANQGSEA, per germline. The CDR3 coding sequence is TGCAGCGTTGTTCGGGGTTCTTCTTTCGAGCAGTACTTC. This gives the protein CSVVRGSSFEQYF.

The rearrangement links TRBV2 to TRBJ2-1, with TRBD1 as a possible D gene (6 bases). CDR1 is SNHLY and CDR2 is FYNNEI in the germline V gene. This CDR3 is 14 amino acids long. The V end was cut by 7 bases, the J end by 13 bases, with 23 bases between. This CDR3 reads CASTEGMARGGQFF. The CDR3 coding sequence is TGTGCCAGCACCGAAGGGATGGCCAGGGGTGGACAGTTCTTC. Using reference TRBV2 and TRBJ2-1 for the parts outside the CDR3, the full variable domain is EPEVTQTPSHQVTQMGQEVILRCVPISNHLYFYWYRQILGQKVEFLVSFYNNEISEKSEIFDDQFSVERPDGSNFTLKIRSTKLEDSAMYFCASTEGMARGGQFFGPGTRLTVL.

This chain connects TRBV20-1 to TRBJ1-1; the D gene is possibly TRBD1 (5 bases). This CDR3 has 13 amino acids. V was clipped by 3 bases and J by 4 bases, with 12 bases between them. The germline V gene has CDR1 DFQATT and CDR2 SNEGSKA (reference sequence). The CDR3 sequence: CSASPRRGTEAFF. As DNA, the CDR3 is TGCAGTGCTAGTCCCCGTAGGGGCACTGAAGCTTTCTTT.

The genes are TRBV29-1 and TRBJ1-2, with 7 bases that match TRBD1. This CDR3 has 13 residues. V shed 6 bases, J shed 7 bases, and the junction held 11 bases outside the gene matches. The germline gives CDR1 SQVTM, CDR2 ANQGSEA. The CDR3, as DNA: TGCAGCGTAGGGACAGCAGAGGGGGGTGGCTACACCTTC. It translates to CSVGTAEGGGYTF.

The gene calls are TRBV23-1 and TRBJ1-2, with D possibly matching TRBD1 (5 bases). TRBV23-1 is designated an ORF whose function remains uncertain. The CDR3 is 14 amino acids. The V gene lost 0 bases and the J gene lost 8 bases, with 13 bases spanning the gap. This CDR3 is CASSQSGAPRGYTF. In DNA form, the CDR3 reads TGCGCCAGCAGTCAATCAGGGGCCCCTCGAGGCTACACCTTC.

This clone was found once. This chain connects TRBV7-8 to TRBJ2-7; weak D call: TRBD2 (6 bases). CDR1 is SGHVS and CDR2 is FQNEAQ in the germline V gene. Trimming shortened V by 4 bases and J by 12 bases, and 19 bases separated the two germline ends. The CDR3 consists of 13 residues. CDR3 nucleotides: TGTGCCAGCAGCTCGGAGGGACTTACGCTAGGGTACTTC. Protein sequence: CASSSEGLTLGYF.

This clone has a single count. The chain carries TRBV24-1 and TRBJ2-5; D not certain. Trimming removed 4 bases from V and 4 bases from J, with 6 bases in between. The CDR3 has 12 residues. Germline lookup yields CDR1 KGHDR and CDR2 SFDVKD. CDR3 sequence: CATSDPRETQYF. The CDR3 DNA is TGTGCCACCAGTGACCCCCGAGAGACCCAGTACTTC.

This chain joins TRBV2 and TRBJ1-2; no reliable D call. The germline gives CDR1 SNHLY, CDR2 FYNNEI. The CDR3 covers 12 residues. V lost 5 bases, J lost 8 bases, and 12 bases lay in between. The CDR3 spells CASSPAGRGYTF. DNA for the CDR3: TGTGCCAGCAGTCCGGCAGGTCGAGGCTACACCTTC.

The chain uses TRBV18 and TRBJ1-4, with 8 bases identical to TRBD1. This CDR3 contains 15 residues. V was pared by 3 bases and J by 4 bases, with 4 bases of the junction left unmatched. Per germline, CDR1 KGHSH and CDR2 LQKENI. The CDR3 nucleotides read TGTGCCAGCTCACCCGGGACAGGCCATAATGAAAAACTGTTTTTT. Encoded protein: CASSPGTGHNEKLFF.

The chain has TRBV5-1 and TRBJ1-6; D unclear. V gave up 1 base and J gave up 5 bases, with 7 bases separating them. The germline CDR1 and CDR2 sequences are SGHRS and YFSETQ. The CDR3 runs 14 residues. This chain's CDR3 is CASSLSGNNSPLHF. CDR3 nucleotides: TGCGCCAGCAGCTTGTCCGGGAATAATTCACCCCTCCACTTT.

The V and J genes are TRBV27 and TRBJ1-2, with TRBD1 matching over 7 bases. Germline CDR1 MNHEY, CDR2 SMNVEV (reference sequence). V lost 6 bases to trimming and J lost 2 bases; unmatched junction nucleotides: 12. The CDR3 consists of 16 residues. CDR3 in amino acids: CASSRITPQGNYGYTF. CDR3 bases: TGTGCCAGCAGCCGCATAACGCCACAGGGGAACTATGGCTACACCTTC.

The chain couples TRBV11-2 to TRBJ1-1; tentatively, D is TRBD1 (6 bases). This CDR3 is built from 13 residues. Trimming left V 2 bases short and J 3 bases short, with 7 bases between. CDR1 is SGHAT, CDR2 FQNNGV, per germline. CDR3 region: CASSLQGYTEAFF. For the CDR3, the DNA is TGTGCCAGCAGCTTACAGGGGTACACTGAAGCTTTCTTT.

This rearrangement joins TRBV19 to TRBJ1-1; D may be TRBD1 (6 bases). CDR3 length: 15 amino acids. CDR1 is LNHDA and CDR2 is SQIVND in the germline V gene (reference sequence). The V end lost 8 bases, the J end lost 4 bases, and 20 bases lay between the germline ends. The CDR3 coding sequence is TGTGCCAGTCGTAGGGAGGGGGGGCCGGTCACTGAAGCTTTCTTT. Its protein is CASRREGGPVTEAFF.

The chain combines TRBV27 with TRBJ2-4; tentatively, D is TRBD1 (6 bases). V was trimmed by 4 bases and J by 0 bases, leaving 25 bases between them. The CDR3 is made up of 20 amino acids. Germline V gives CDR1 MNHEY, CDR2 SMNVEV (reference sequence). The CDR3 DNA follows: TGTGCCAGCAGTTCCCTCCATGGGGGCTTGGGGTCTAAAGCCAAAAACATTCAGTACTTC. It encodes CASSSLHGGLGSKAKNIQYF.

The CDR3 nucleotides read TGTGCCAGCAGCCAAACGTCCAGGGCTAATGAAAAACTGTTTTTT. Its protein product is CASSQTSRANEKLFF. The chain combines TRBV11-2 with TRBJ1-4, with D tentatively TRBD1 (5 bases). The CDR3 runs 15 residues. Germline CDR1 and CDR2: SGHAT and FQNNGV. Deletions cut 5 bases from V and 3 bases from J, with 13 bases between.